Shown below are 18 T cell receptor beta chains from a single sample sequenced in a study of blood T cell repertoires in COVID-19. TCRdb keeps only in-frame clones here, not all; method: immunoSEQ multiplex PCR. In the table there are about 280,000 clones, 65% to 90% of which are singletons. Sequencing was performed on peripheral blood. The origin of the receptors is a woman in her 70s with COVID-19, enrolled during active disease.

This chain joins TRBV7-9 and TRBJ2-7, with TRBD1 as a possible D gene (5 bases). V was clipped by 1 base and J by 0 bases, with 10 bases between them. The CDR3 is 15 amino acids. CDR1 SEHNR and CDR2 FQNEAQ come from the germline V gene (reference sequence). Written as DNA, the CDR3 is TGTGCCAGCAGCTTAGACAGGCTGAGCTCCTACGAGCAGTACTTC. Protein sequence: CASSLDRLSSYEQYF. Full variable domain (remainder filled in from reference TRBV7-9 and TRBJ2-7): DTGVSQNPRHKITKRGQNVTFRCDPISEHNRLYWYRQTLGQGPEFLTYFQNEAQLEKSRLLSDRFSAERPKGSFSTLEIQRTEQGDSAMYLCASSLDRLSSYEQYFGPGTRLTVT.

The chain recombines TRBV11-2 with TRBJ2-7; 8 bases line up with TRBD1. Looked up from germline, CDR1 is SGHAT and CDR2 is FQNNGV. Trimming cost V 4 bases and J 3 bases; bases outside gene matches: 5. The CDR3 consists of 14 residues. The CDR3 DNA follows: TGTGCCAGCAGCTCCACTACAGGGGGCTACGAGCAGTACTTC. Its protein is CASSSTTGGYEQYF.

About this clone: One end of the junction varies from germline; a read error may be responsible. CDR3 nucleotides: TGCAGCGCTGAACAGGGGTACGAGCAGTACTTC. As protein: CSAEQGYEQYF. This sequence joins TRBV29-1 and TRBJ2-7, with 7 bases identical to TRBD1. The length of the CDR3 is 11 residues. Germline CDR1 is SQVTM and CDR2 is ANQGSEA.

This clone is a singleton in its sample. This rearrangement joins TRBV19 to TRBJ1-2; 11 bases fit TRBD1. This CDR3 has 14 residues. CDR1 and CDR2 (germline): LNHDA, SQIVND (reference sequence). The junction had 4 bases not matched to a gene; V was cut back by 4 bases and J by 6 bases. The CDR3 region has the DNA TGTGCCAGTAGTACCTGGACAGGGGGCGATGGCTACACCTTC. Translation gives CASSTWTGGDGYTF.

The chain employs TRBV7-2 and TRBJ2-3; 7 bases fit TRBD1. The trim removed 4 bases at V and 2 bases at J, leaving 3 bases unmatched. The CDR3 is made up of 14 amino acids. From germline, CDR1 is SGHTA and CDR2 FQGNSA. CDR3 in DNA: TGTGCCAGCAGCTCCGACAGGGTCACAGATACGCAGTATTTT. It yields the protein CASSSDRVTDTQYF.

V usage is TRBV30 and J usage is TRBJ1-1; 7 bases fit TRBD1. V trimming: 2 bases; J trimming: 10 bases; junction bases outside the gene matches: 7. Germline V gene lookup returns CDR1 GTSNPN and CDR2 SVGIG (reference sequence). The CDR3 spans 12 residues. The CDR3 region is CAWSLPGGLAFF. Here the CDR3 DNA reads TGTGCCTGGAGTCTTCCAGGGGGATTAGCTTTCTTT.

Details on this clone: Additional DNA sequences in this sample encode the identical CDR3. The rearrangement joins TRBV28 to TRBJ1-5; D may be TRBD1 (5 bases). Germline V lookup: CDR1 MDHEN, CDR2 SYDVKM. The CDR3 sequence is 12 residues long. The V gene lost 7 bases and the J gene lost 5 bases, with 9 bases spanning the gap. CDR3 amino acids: CASKQGDQPQHF. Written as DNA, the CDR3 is TGTGCCAGCAAGCAAGGGGATCAGCCCCAGCATTTT.

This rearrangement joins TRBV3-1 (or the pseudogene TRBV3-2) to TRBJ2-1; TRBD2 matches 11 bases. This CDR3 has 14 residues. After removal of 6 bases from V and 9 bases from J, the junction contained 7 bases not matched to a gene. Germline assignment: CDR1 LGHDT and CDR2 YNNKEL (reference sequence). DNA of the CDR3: TGTGCCAGCAGAATAGCGGGGGGGCTTGGTGAGCAGTTCTTC. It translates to CASRIAGGLGEQFF.

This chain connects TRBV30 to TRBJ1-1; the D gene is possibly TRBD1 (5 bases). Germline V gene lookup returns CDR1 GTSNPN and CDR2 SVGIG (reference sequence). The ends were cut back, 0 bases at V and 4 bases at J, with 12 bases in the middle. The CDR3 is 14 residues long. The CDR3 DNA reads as TGTGCCTGGAGTGTAGGTTCAGGGCTCACTGAAGCTTTCTTT. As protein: CAWSVGSGLTEAFF.

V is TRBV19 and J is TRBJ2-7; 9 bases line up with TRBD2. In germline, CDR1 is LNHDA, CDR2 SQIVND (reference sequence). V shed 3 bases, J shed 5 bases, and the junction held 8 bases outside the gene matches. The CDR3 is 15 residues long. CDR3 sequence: CASSMSGTSLNEQYF. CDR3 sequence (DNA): TGTGCCAGTAGTATGAGCGGGACTAGCTTGAACGAGCAGTACTTC.

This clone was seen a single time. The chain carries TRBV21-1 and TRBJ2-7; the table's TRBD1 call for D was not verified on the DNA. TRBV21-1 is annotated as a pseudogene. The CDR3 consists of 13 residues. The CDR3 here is CASSKRGGYEQYF. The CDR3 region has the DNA TGTGCCAGCAGCAAAAGGGGTGGCTACGAGCAGTACTTC.

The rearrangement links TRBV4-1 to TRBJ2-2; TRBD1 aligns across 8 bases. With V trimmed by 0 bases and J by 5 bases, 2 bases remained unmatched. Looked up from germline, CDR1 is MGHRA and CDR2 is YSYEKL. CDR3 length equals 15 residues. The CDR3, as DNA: TGCGCCAGCAGCCAAGACAGGGGGCCGACCGGGGAGCTGTTTTTT. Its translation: CASSQDRGPTGELFF.

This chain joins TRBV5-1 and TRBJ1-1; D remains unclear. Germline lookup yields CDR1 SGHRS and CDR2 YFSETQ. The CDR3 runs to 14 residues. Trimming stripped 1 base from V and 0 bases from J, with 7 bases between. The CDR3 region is CASSLLGVNTEAFF. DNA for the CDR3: TGCGCCAGCAGCTTGTTGGGCGTGAACACTGAAGCTTTCTTT.

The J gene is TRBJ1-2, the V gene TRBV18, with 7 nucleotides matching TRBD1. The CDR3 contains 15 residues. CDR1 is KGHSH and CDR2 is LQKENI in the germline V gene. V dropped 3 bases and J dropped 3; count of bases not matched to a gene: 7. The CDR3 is CASSPGNRGDYGYTF. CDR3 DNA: TGTGCCAGCTCACCGGGGAACAGGGGTGACTATGGCTACACCTTC.

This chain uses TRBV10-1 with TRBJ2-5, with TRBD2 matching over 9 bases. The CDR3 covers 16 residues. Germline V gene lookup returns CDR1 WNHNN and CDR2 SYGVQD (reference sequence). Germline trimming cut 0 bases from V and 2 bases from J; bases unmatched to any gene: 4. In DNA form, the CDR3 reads TGCGCCAGCAGTGAGTCCAGCGGGGGGTTACAAGAGACCCAGTACTTC. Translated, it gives CASSESSGGLQETQYF.

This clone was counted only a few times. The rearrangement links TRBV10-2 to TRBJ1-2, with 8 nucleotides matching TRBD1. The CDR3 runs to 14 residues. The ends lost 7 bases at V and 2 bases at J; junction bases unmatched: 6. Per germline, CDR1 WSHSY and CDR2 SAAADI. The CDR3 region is CASKDRGNNYGYTF. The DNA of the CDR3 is TGCGCCAGCAAAGACAGGGGCAACAACTATGGCTACACCTTC.

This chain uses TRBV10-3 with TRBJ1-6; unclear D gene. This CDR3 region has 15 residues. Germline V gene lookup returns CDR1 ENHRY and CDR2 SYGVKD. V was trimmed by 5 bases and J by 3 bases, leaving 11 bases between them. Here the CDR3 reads CAISPGGFYNSPLHF. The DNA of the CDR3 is TGTGCCATCAGTCCCGGCGGGTTCTATAATTCACCCCTCCACTTT.

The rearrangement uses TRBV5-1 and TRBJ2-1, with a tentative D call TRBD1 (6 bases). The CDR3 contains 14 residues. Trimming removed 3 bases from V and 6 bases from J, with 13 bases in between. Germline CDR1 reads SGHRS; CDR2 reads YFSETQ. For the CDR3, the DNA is TGCGCCAGCAGCTCGGGCGGACAGACCAATGAGCAGTTCTTC. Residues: CASSSGGQTNEQFF.